This entry lists 10 T cell receptor beta chains sequenced from one sample in a study of technical replicates of blood from a few donors. Profiling relied on immunoSEQ multiplex PCR, and the TCRdb table lists in-frame clones only, not all of them. The data hold 75,000 to 95,000 clones, with about 94% observed a single time. The sequencing input was T cells isolated from PBMCs. The source of these receptors is a human donor in good health.

The chain has TRBV19 and TRBJ1-1; perhaps TRBD1 as D (5 bases). The germline V and J ends were trimmed by 3 bases and 5 bases, with 16 bases remaining between them. Germline CDR1 and CDR2: LNHDA and SQIVND (reference sequence). The CDR3 consists of 15 residues. The CDR3 region has the DNA TGTGCCAGTAGTATTACGGGGGGTGTTGGGACTGAAGCTTTCTTT. Its protein product is CASSITGGVGTEAFF.

The V call is TRBV6-5, the J call TRBJ2-1; D may be TRBD2 (5 bases). The germline CDR1 and CDR2 sequences are MNHEY and SVGAGI. The CDR3 spans 12 residues. Trimming left V 10 bases short and J 7 bases short, with 14 bases between. CDR3 loop: CATTVDFNEQFF. CDR3 DNA: TGTGCCACCACTGTGGACTTTAATGAGCAGTTCTTC.

The chain employs TRBV5-8 and TRBJ1-2, with a tentative D call TRBD1 (6 bases). The CDR3 is made up of 12 amino acids. V was trimmed by 0 bases and J by 10 bases, leaving 10 bases between them. Germline CDR1 and CDR2: SGHTS and YDEGEE. CDR3 in amino acids: CASSLAWDIYTF. The CDR3, as DNA: TGTGCCAGCAGCTTGGCCTGGGACATCTACACCTTC.

V usage is TRBV2 and J usage is TRBJ2-1; TRBD2 aligns across 13 bases. The CDR3 totals 16 residues. Germline CDR1 reads SNHLY; CDR2 reads FYNNEI. Trimming cost V 3 bases and J 5 bases; bases outside gene matches: 4. In nucleotides, the CDR3 is TGTGCCAGCAGTGACACTAGCGGGAGGGTGAACAATGAGCAGTTCTTC. It translates to CASSDTSGRVNNEQFF. The whole variable domain, filled in from reference TRBV2 and TRBJ2-1, reads EPEVTQTPSHQVTQMGQEVILRCVPISNHLYFYWYRQILGQKVEFLVSFYNNEISEKSEIFDDQFSVERPDGSNFTLKIRSTKLEDSAMYFCASSDTSGRVNNEQFFGPGTRLTVL.

This clone has just one count. The V and J genes are TRBV6-5 and TRBJ1-2; TRBD1 agrees at 7 bases. The V and J ends lost 4 bases and 0 bases, in that order; junction bases with no gene match: 8. CDR3 size: 16 residues. Germline values: CDR1 MNHEY, CDR2 SVGAGI. The CDR3 DNA is TGTGCCAGCAGTTCTTCTAGGACAGGCGCTAACTATGGCTACACCTTC. It encodes CASSSSRTGANYGYTF.

CDR3 sequence (DNA): TGTGCCTGGGCAGGATCTGGAAACACCATATATTTT. Amino acid sequence: CAWAGSGNTIYF. The V call is TRBV30, the J call TRBJ1-3; no definite D call. This CDR3 is built from 12 residues. The germline gives CDR1 GTSNPN, CDR2 SVGIG (reference sequence). The germline V and J ends were trimmed by 5 bases and 1 base, with 6 bases remaining between them.

The V and J genes are TRBV5-1 and TRBJ2-7; tentative D call: TRBD1 (5 bases). CDR3 length: 14 amino acids. Trimming took off 1 base at V and 6 bases at J, with 14 bases between the two ends. CDR1 is SGHRS and CDR2 is YFSETQ in the germline V gene. CDR3: CASSLTVGQLEQYF. The CDR3 nucleotides read TGCGCCAGCAGCTTGACGGTGGGGCAGCTCGAGCAGTACTTC.

The rearrangement joins TRBV7-9 to TRBJ2-5; 7 bases line up with TRBD2. J was trimmed by 5 bases and V by 0 bases; bases with no gene match: 3. Germline CDR1 SEHNR, CDR2 FQNEAQ (reference sequence). The CDR3 extends over 14 amino acids. The CDR3 region is CASSLALAMETQYF. The CDR3 DNA follows: TGTGCCAGCAGCTTAGCACTAGCGATGGAGACCCAGTACTTC.

The chain is built from TRBV7-9 and TRBJ1-1; tentatively, D is TRBD1 (5 bases). The CDR3 length is 12 residues. Looked up from germline, CDR1 is SEHNR and CDR2 is FQNEAQ (reference sequence). V lost 5 bases to trimming and J lost 11 bases, with 15 bases between them. The DNA of the CDR3 is TGTGCCAGCAGCCCGGGAGGGGTCGCGGCTTTCTTT. Its translation: CASSPGGVAAFF.

The chain combines TRBV5-1 with TRBJ1-3, with D possibly TRBD1 on 6 matching bases. V was clipped by 6 bases and J by 2 bases, with 12 bases between them. CDR3 length: 14 residues. Germline CDR1 and CDR2: SGHRS and YFSETQ. DNA for the CDR3: TGCGCCAGCAACCTACAGGGAACTGGAAACACCATATATTTT. It encodes CASNLQGTGNTIYF.